This TCR beta chain was recovered during a study of blood T cell repertoires in COVID-19. Data came from immunoSEQ multiplex PCR; TCRdb stores just in-frame clones and leaves some out. The data show about 110,000 clones, with roughly 88% seen just once and 0.83% held by the top ten. The CDR3 spans 15 residues. In germline, CDR1 is SGHTA, CDR2 FQGNSA. The V and J ends lost 4 bases and 2 bases respectively, with 15 bases between them. The TCR was taken from a woman in her seventies with acute or convalescent COVID-19. The chain couples TRBV7-2 to TRBJ2-7, with D unclear. Sequenced material: peripheral blood. The CDR3 protein is CASSYHSLPTYEQYF. In DNA form, the CDR3 reads TGTGCCAGCAGCTACCACAGTCTACCTACCTACGAGCAGTACTTC.